This T cell receptor beta chain stems from a study of T cell repertoires in cytomegalovirus infection. This clonotype was detected only a few times. Its cognate antigen is unknown. General study findings and limits: Using cumulative public TCR beta family frequency, the authors identified those who carried CMV together with the relevant HLA. Dominant in the ex vivo response were TCR beta clonotypes restricted by HLA-C and specific for CMV.

TCRdb itself ran the reads through MiXCR, one entry per CDR3 protein. The sample records about 830,000 distinct CDR3 sequences, approximately 32% being singletons. The CDR3 totals 14 residues. Trimming cost V 7 bases and J 2 bases; bases outside gene matches: 6. Germline loops: CDR1 ENHRY, CDR2 SYGVKD. This TCR was recovered from a human donor in good health (CMV status not recorded). Some clones in this sample may be carry-over from other donors' samples. Sample: cultured CD8+ T cells from PBMCs, taken from culture after CMV antigen stimulation. The chain couples TRBV10-3 to TRBJ2-7; TRBD1 aligns across 9 bases. CDR3 sequence: CAINSGDRAYEQYF. The CDR3 region has the DNA TGTGCCATCAATAGTGGGGACAGGGCCTACGAGCAGTACTTC.